The clone carrying this TCR beta chain showed up many times. Its target is not known. These data are taken from a study of T cell repertoires in cytomegalovirus infection. General study points: CMV-specific HLA-C-restricted TCR beta clonotypes dominated the ex vivo response.

The length of the CDR3 is 18 residues. With V trimmed by 1 base and J by 6 bases, 14 bases remained unmatched. Germline CDR1 is SNHLY and CDR2 is FYNNEI. Each CDR3 protein is one row after TCRdb ran MiXCR on the reads. The table includes 130,000 or so distinct CDR3 sequences, roughly 6% detected once. The clonotype comes from a human donor in good health (CMV status not recorded). Some clones in this sample may be carry-over from other donors' samples. The sequencing input was PBMCs. The chain uses TRBV2 and TRBJ1-5, with TRBD1 matching 8 bases. The CDR3 is CASSEGYYKQGVRQPQHF. The DNA of the CDR3 is TGTGCCAGCAGTGAAGGCTATTACAAACAGGGGGTCCGTCAGCCCCAGCATTTT.